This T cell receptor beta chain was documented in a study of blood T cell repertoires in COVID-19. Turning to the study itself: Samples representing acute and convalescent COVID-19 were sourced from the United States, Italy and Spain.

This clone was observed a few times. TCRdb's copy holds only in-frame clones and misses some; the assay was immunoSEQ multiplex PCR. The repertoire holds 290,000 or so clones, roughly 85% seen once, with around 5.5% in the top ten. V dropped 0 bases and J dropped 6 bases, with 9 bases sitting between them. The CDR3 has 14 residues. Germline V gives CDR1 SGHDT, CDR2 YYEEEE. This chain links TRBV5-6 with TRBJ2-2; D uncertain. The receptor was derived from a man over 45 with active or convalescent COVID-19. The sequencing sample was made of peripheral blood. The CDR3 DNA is TGTGCCAGCAGCTTGGTGGCCAGTTCCGGGGAGCTGTTTTTT. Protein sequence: CASSLVASSGELFF.